The 14 T cell receptor beta chains reported below all come from one sample, sequenced in a study of cytomegalovirus exposure and HLA in healthy donors. TCRdb's copy holds only in-frame clones and misses some; the assay was immunoSEQ multiplex PCR. The sample shows 150,000 to 200,000 clones, roughly 91% of them seen only once. The sample was PBMCs. Receptors originate from a woman between 18 and 30 years old in good health and CMV-seropositive.

The chain links TRBV2 to TRBJ1-1; 7 bases line up with TRBD1. The CDR3 is 13 amino acids. After removal of 8 bases from V and 1 base from J, the junction contained 4 bases not matched to a gene. Germline values: CDR1 SNHLY, CDR2 FYNNEI. The CDR3 DNA reads TGTGCCAGCGGCAGGGGGGAGAACACTGAAGCTTTCTTT. It is translated as CASGRGENTEAFF.

This chain uses TRBV7-3 with TRBJ2-3; D gene uncertain. CDR1 SGHTA and CDR2 FQGTGA come from the germline V gene. The CDR3 totals 13 residues. V lost 4 bases and J 6 bases, leaving 11 bases between the germline ends. The CDR3: CASSSHPADTQYF. In nucleotides, the CDR3 is TGTGCCAGCAGCTCCCATCCTGCGGATACGCAGTATTTT.

This clone showed up just once. V is TRBV5-6 and J is TRBJ2-7; a weak D match, TRBD1 (5 bases). V was pared by 3 bases and J by 6 bases, with 10 bases between. Germline-derived CDR1 and CDR2 are SGHDT and YYEEEE. The CDR3 spans 12 residues. DNA for the CDR3: TGTGCCAGCAGCTACCTGACAGTCGAGCAGTACTTC. Translating it yields CASSYLTVEQYF.

The chain links TRBV29-1 to TRBJ2-2; 8 positions match TRBD2. V gave up 2 bases and J gave up 7 bases; unmatched junction bases: 0. This CDR3 contains 12 residues. The germline gives CDR1 SQVTM, CDR2 ANQGSEA. The CDR3 DNA follows: TGCAGCGTTGAACGGGGGGGCGGGGAGCTGTTTTTT. It specifies CSVERGGGELFF.

The J gene is TRBJ2-1, the V gene TRBV30, with D possibly matching TRBD1 (6 bases). V lost 0 bases, J lost 8 bases, and 17 bases lay in between. CDR3 size: 15 residues. Germline CDR1 GTSNPN, CDR2 SVGIG (reference sequence). This CDR3 is CAWSVTGTLWDEQFF. CDR3 DNA sequence: TGTGCCTGGAGTGTAACAGGGACCCTTTGGGATGAGCAGTTCTTC.

The chain recombines TRBV7-2 with TRBJ2-2; TRBD2 agrees at 9 bases. The V segment lost 5 bases and the J segment 3 bases; nucleotides outside the gene matches: 10. Per germline, CDR1 SGHTA and CDR2 FQGNSA. This CDR3 has 17 amino acids. The CDR3 here is CASSTRRTSADTGELFF. The DNA of the CDR3 is TGTGCCAGCAGCACCCGACGGACTAGCGCGGACACCGGGGAGCTGTTTTTT.

This chain connects TRBV27 to TRBJ2-5, with 9 bases identical to TRBD2. The CDR3 consists of 16 residues. V lost 5 bases to trimming and J lost 4 bases; unmatched junction nucleotides: 11. Germline V CDR1 and CDR2: MNHEY, SMNVEV (reference sequence). DNA for the CDR3: TGTGCCAGCAGTCCCGCCGGGCTAGCGGGAAGAGAGACCCAGTACTTC. Its protein product is CASSPAGLAGRETQYF.

The J gene is TRBJ2-7, the V gene TRBV7-9, with unresolved D. Per germline, CDR1 SEHNR and CDR2 FQNEAQ (reference sequence). V was shortened by 4 bases and J by 2 bases, with 12 bases between the two germline ends. The CDR3 runs to 14 residues. The CDR3 nucleotides read TGTGCCAGCAGCTCTGCCGCGTTTCCCTACGAGCAGTACTTC. Residues: CASSSAAFPYEQYF.

The chain's CDR3 is CASSQGTYSYNEQFF. For the CDR3, the DNA is TGTGCCAGCAGCCAAGGGACTTACTCCTACAATGAGCAGTTCTTC. The chain employs TRBV7-3 and TRBJ2-1; the D gene is possibly TRBD2 (6 bases). Germline CDR1 reads SGHTA; CDR2 reads FQGTGA. Trimming took off 5 bases at V and 0 bases at J, with 11 bases between the two ends. This CDR3 contains 15 residues.

V gene TRBV10-3 combines with J gene TRBJ1-1, with 9 nucleotides matching TRBD1. Germline V gene lookup returns CDR1 ENHRY and CDR2 SYGVKD. The length of the CDR3 is 13 residues. Trimming at V came to 5 bases and at J to 7 bases, leaving 5 bases not matched to a gene. CDR3 protein: CAISNTGGGEAFF. The CDR3 nucleotides read TGTGCCATCAGTAACACAGGGGGCGGTGAAGCTTTCTTT.

In its sample, this clone was seen once. The rearrangement uses TRBV4-2 and TRBJ1-1; 11 bases line up with TRBD1. From germline, CDR1 is LGHNA and CDR2 YNFKEQ. The CDR3 has 15 residues. The V and J ends lost 0 bases and 4 bases, in that order; junction bases with no gene match: 1. The CDR3 DNA is TGTGCCAGCAGCCAAGATGGGACAGGGGGCACTGAAGCTTTCTTT. Residues: CASSQDGTGGTEAFF.

This clone is a singleton in its sample. The gene calls are TRBV5-1 and TRBJ1-3; the D gene is possibly TRBD1 (5 bases). Between the trimmed V and J ends, which lost 7 bases and 0 bases, there was a span of 17 bases. The CDR3 is made up of 16 amino acids. Germline lookup yields CDR1 SGHRS and CDR2 YFSETQ. The CDR3 loop reads CASHTSPGFSGNTIYF. Written as DNA, the CDR3 is TGCGCCAGCCACACATCCCCAGGGTTCTCTGGAAACACCATATATTTT.

The chain is built from TRBV7-2 and TRBJ2-3; 16 nucleotides match TRBD2. The ends lost 5 bases at V and 5 bases at J; junction bases unmatched: 10. CDR3 length: 18 residues. Looked up from germline, CDR1 is SGHTA and CDR2 is FQGNSA. CDR3 DNA: TGTGCCAGCAGCCCGGGACTAGCGGGAGGGCCATCCGTAGATACGCAGTATTTT. It codes for CASSPGLAGGPSVDTQYF.

V is TRBV7-9 and J is TRBJ1-1; weak D call: TRBD1 (5 bases). Germline V CDR1 and CDR2: SEHNR, FQNEAQ (reference sequence). This CDR3 region has 13 residues. With 7 bases removed from V and 6 bases from J, the gap between germline ends came to 15 bases. CDR3 in amino acids: CASTRNRGAEAFF. For the CDR3, the DNA is TGTGCCAGCACCAGAAATCGGGGGGCTGAAGCTTTCTTT.